This paragraph covers one T cell receptor beta chain sequence. This clonotype came up a few times. Its antigen is currently not known. No much larger clone is present one base from it, and per-base qualities are unavailable. These data are taken from a study of neurological immune-mediated disorders (dated by TCRdb to the late 2010s). Background on the whole study: Among the roughly 35 multiple sclerosis patients, around 30 had relapsing-remitting MS and 3 had secondary progressive MS. The study compared peripheral blood TCR-beta repertoires of HTLV-I-associated myelopathy (HAM/TSP) patients, multiple sclerosis patients and healthy controls using UMI-based sequencing. The cohort comprised roughly 70 subjects: around 15 HAM/TSP patients, 35 or so multiple sclerosis patients and some 20 healthy controls. The approximately 110 TCR-beta libraries included longitudinal samples, technical triplicates and paired sorted CD4+ and CD8+ T-cell subsets alongside PBMC samples.

cDNA synthesis used template-switch 5'RACE with a primer carrying a 10-nucleotide random unique molecular identifier tagging each TCR transcript. Over 180 million TCR-beta sequences, covering 15-18 subjects, were produced in each sequencing run. The RNeasy kit was used for extraction of total RNA. The KAPA Real-time Library Amplification kit was used to amplify TCR-beta VDJ regions with primers for the TCR constant region and the 5'RACE anchor. A first PCR added sample indexes and Illumina adaptors, and a second PCR then raised library yield. After Ampure bead purification, the TCR product of roughly 650 bp was size-selected on a 2% E-gel SizeSelection system. Library quality was checked on a Bioanalyzer, concentration was measured with Qubit, and libraries were quantified with the Kapa Library Quantification kit before pooling. Libraries were sequenced paired-end 2 x 150 bp on an Illumina HiSeq 2500. To increase sequence diversity, roughly 25-31% phiX was spiked into each library pool. The published analysis was carried out like this. The quality-filtered reads were processed with the UMI-based MiGEC pipeline, whose error correction step removed more than 85% of the raw TCR sequences. VDJ genes were aligned to IMGT germline references, and each clonotype was defined by a unique CDR3 amino acid sequence together with V-J genes. VDJtools evaluated clonal expansion, Shannon diversity and CDR3 relatedness (CalcPairwiseDistances, ClusterSamples); CLCbio workbench built phylogenetic trees. Expanded clones were defined as having at least 8 unique UMIs, based on coefficient-of-variation modelling across technical triplicates. The public reads were quality trimmed at Q25 with fastp and then assembled into clones with MiXCR by TCRdb, keeping productive beta chains. A single entry per CDR3 protein holds the most common genes and DNA from its merged rows. None of the V and J calls come from the authors' own analysis; TCRdb made them. The sample yields about 65,000 distinct CDR3 sequences; 4.1% were counted once. The top ten clonotypes cover about 2.4% of the sample.

The germline V gene (reference sequence) sets CDR1 to MNHNY and CDR2 to SVGAGI. The germline V end is reduced by 5 bases and the J end by 4 bases; junction bases left unmatched: 8. The CDR3 numbers 17 residues from cysteine through phenylalanine. The entry retains the CDR3 DNA only, 51 bases that are in frame from base 1. Unsorted PBMC libraries were generated from 2 million PBMCs stored in RNAlater at -80 °C until RNA extraction. Multiple sclerosis patients were enrolled in a US clinical protocol under which disease progression was evaluated by magnetic resonance imaging. Peripheral blood was subjected to Ficoll-Hypaque density gradient centrifugation to isolate PBMCs, which were then cryopreserved in liquid nitrogen. Study-wide findings and limitations: Repertoires from 18 of 34 MS patients were grouped by phylogenetic analysis into a cluster of related CDR3 sequences, suggesting a possible repertoire-level signature. No association of the MS cluster with clinical or MRI features was observed, and the need for larger cohorts was stated by the authors. No identical CDR3 amino acid sequences were shared among expanded clones across subjects, suggesting private TCR-beta repertoires in all groups. TCR clonal expansion was highest in HAM/TSP patients and lowest in MS patients, with MS patients falling below even healthy controls.

This receptor was obtained from a middle-aged man with multiple sclerosis. The rearranged segments are TRBV6-6 and TRBJ1-4; 12 of the junction bases match TRBD1. Sequencing was done on a sample of PBMCs. The CDR3 region reads CASSTGQGARGNEKLFF. The DNA is TGTGCCAGCAGTACGGGACAGGGGGCGCGGGGTAATGAAAAACTGTTTTTT.